A selection of T cell receptor beta chains follows, all from one sample in a study of control samples from healthy donors and cancer patients. Measured with immunoSEQ multiplex PCR; TCRdb has only the in-frame clones, and not every one. There are approximately 160,000 clones in the sample; around 93% occur only once, and 4.1% lies in the top ten. Specimen: blood. The receptors here all came from a woman between 55 and 75 years old in good health. The conserved cysteine and the conserved F or W are not part of the CDR3 here. The order of the fields is V gene, J gene, CDR3 protein.

V: TRBV7-2
J: TRBJ2-5
CDR3: ASSSVVQETQY

V: TRBV6-1
J: TRBJ1-2
CDR3: ASSEAAGPNYGYT

V: TRBV24-1
J: TRBJ1-5
CDR3: ATSKDGNQPQH

V: TRBV6-1
J: TRBJ1-1
CDR3: ASSEARVNTEAF

V: TRBV11-2
J: TRBJ2-5
CDR3: ASSRGLAGGFDGETQY

V: TRBV7-2
J: TRBJ2-2
CDR3: ASSLNLAGGAGELF

V: TRBV19
J: TRBJ1-6
CDR3: ASSPRDSNSPLH

V: TRBV9
J: TRBJ2-1
CDR3: ASSVRRGGAVNEQF

V: TRBV18
J: TRBJ1-1
CDR3: ASSRGNANTEAF

V: TRBV6-5
J: TRBJ1-5
CDR3: ASSYSGVSQPQH

V: TRBV21-1
J: TRBJ1-1
CDR3: ASSFDRGEDTEAF

V: TRBV7-9
J: TRBJ1-1
CDR3: ASSPSGAEGTEAF

V: TRBV4-3
J: TRBJ1-6
CDR3: ASSQDGGRSPLH

V: TRBV7-9
J: TRBJ2-2
CDR3: ASSYPRALNTGELF

V: TRBV4-1
J: TRBJ2-2
CDR3: AGSQGPGELF

V: TRBV7-3
J: TRBJ1-1
CDR3: ASSFKNTEAF

V: TRBV18
J: TRBJ1-5
CDR3: ASSPGDDQPQH

V: TRBV25-1
J: TRBJ1-4
CDR3: ASSGGGGHGVEKLF

V: TRBV7-2
J: TRBJ1-5
CDR3: ASSLGAVNQPQH

V: TRBV6-6
J: TRBJ2-7
CDR3: ASSPLGRDGSYEQY

V: TRBV13
J: TRBJ1-1
CDR3: ASSLGSARGEAF

V: TRBV5-1
J: TRBJ1-6
CDR3: ASSLEENSPLH

V: TRBV9
J: TRBJ1-2
CDR3: ASSVGRSLWGGYT

V: TRBV5-5
J: TRBJ2-3
CDR3: ASTRAPKDTQY

V: TRBV6-6
J: TRBJ1-5
CDR3: ASTPAGGGTQPQH

V: TRBV18
J: TRBJ2-7
CDR3: ASSPGTGGIEQY

V: TRBV12-3/TRBV12-4
J: TRBJ1-3
CDR3: ASTTARNTIY

V: TRBV5-1
J: TRBJ2-3
CDR3: ASSLGTGVSGTQY

V: TRBV5-1
J: TRBJ2-3
CDR3: ASSLARDRITDTQY

V: TRBV12-3/TRBV12-4
J: TRBJ1-1
CDR3: ASSSQGNTEAF

V: TRBV11-3
J: TRBJ2-1
CDR3: ASSPGTVPNEQF

V: TRBV2
J: TRBJ1-5
CDR3: ASTPDWTGDQPQH

V: TRBV18
J: TRBJ1-4
CDR3: ASSPSAIATNEKLF